This T cell receptor (beta chain) came from a study of CD8 T cells in ankylosing spondylitis. Regarding the study as a whole: From matched ankylosing spondylitis synovial fluid, disease-linked clones were reportedly recovered at significantly enriched levels.

Between the trimmed V and J ends, which lost 6 bases and 3 bases, there was a span of 14 bases. The CDR3 is 14 amino acids. The germline V gene has CDR1 MDHEN and CDR2 SYDVKM. Concerning this clonotype: Antigen specificity is unknown.

TCRdb recomputed calls from the 5' RACE reads with MiXCR, one row per CDR3 protein. The table has around 220,000 distinct CDR3 sequences, about 10% seen once. V usage is TRBV28 and J usage is TRBJ1-2; tentative D call: TRBD1 (5 bases). This TCR came from a male donor with ankylosing spondylitis or in good health (not recorded which). The sequenced sample consisted of blood, either unsorted or a sorted T cell fraction (not recorded which). CDR3 amino acids: CASSPVGEDYGYTF. The CDR3, as DNA: TGTGCCAGCAGCCCCGTGGGGGAGGACTATGGCTACACCTTC.